A single sample is the source of the 27 T cell receptor beta chains below, sequenced in a study of blood T cell repertoires in COVID-19. Sequencing was performed with immunoSEQ multiplex PCR; in TCRdb, only in-frame clones are kept and a portion is missing. The sample gives 250,000 or so clones, around 84% of which show up once; roughly 3.3% is in the top ten. The material sequenced was peripheral blood. The receptors originated from a woman aged 18-29 years with acute or convalescent COVID-19.

V and J are TRBV7-6 and TRBJ1-4; no clear D gene. Germline CDR1 SGHVS, CDR2 FNYEAQ. The ends were cut back, 1 base at V and 0 bases at J, with 3 bases in the middle. This CDR3 contains 14 residues. CDR3 coding DNA: TGTGCCAGCAGCTTAGGGCCAACTAATGAAAAACTGTTTTTT. Protein sequence: CASSLGPTNEKLFF.

The sample holds a few counts of this clone. The V and J genes are TRBV15 and TRBJ2-3, with a tentative D call TRBD2 (7 bases). Per the germline V gene, CDR1 is LNHNV and CDR2 is YYDKDF (reference sequence). CDR3 length: 15 residues. V gave up 4 bases and J gave up 3 bases, with 14 bases separating them. In DNA form, the CDR3 reads TGTGCCACCAGCACAGATGGGGGGGCGACAGATACGCAGTATTTT. This encodes CATSTDGGATDTQYF.

The V and J genes are TRBV6-5 and TRBJ2-1; D gene uncertain. The CDR3 runs 15 residues. Germline CDR1 and CDR2: MNHEY and SVGAGI. V was shortened by 4 bases and J by 0 bases, with 10 bases between the two germline ends. In nucleotides, the CDR3 is TGTGCCAGCAGTTCAAGCCGAGACTCCTACAATGAGCAGTTCTTC. This translates into CASSSSRDSYNEQFF.

This chain joins TRBV24-1 and TRBJ2-5; perhaps TRBD1 as D (6 bases). Germline-derived CDR1 and CDR2 are KGHDR and SFDVKD. The CDR3 consists of 16 residues. The V and J ends lost 0 bases and 4 bases respectively, with 14 bases between them. The DNA of the CDR3 is TGTGCCACCAGTGATTTGGTTTTTGGGGGCGTAGAGACCCAGTACTTC. It yields the protein CATSDLVFGGVETQYF.

V and J are TRBV30 and TRBJ1-1; TRBD1 matches 8 bases. The CDR3 extends over 10 amino acids. V trimming: 3 bases; J trimming: 12 bases; junction bases outside the gene matches: 3. Germline V gives CDR1 GTSNPN, CDR2 SVGIG (reference sequence). The CDR3 sequence is CAWRAGGSFF. The CDR3 region has the DNA TGTGCCTGGAGGGCAGGGGGCTCTTTCTTT.

At least ten counts were recorded for this clone. This chain connects TRBV27 to TRBJ2-7, with D possibly matching TRBD2 (6 bases). The CDR3 sequence is 14 residues long. V lost 2 bases, J lost 7 bases, and 15 bases lay in between. Looked up from germline, CDR1 is MNHEY and CDR2 is SMNVEV (reference sequence). CDR3 residues: CASSLMGRAGEQYF. The CDR3 DNA follows: TGTGCCAGCAGTTTAATGGGCAGGGCGGGGGAGCAGTACTTC.

This clone was picked up one time. This chain links TRBV2 with TRBJ1-4; 10 nucleotides align to TRBD1. V gave up 2 bases and J gave up 5 bases; unmatched junction bases: 11. The germline V gene encodes CDR1 SNHLY and CDR2 FYNNEI. CDR3 length: 18 residues. CDR3 loop: CASSEPRQGAYKNEKLFF. The CDR3 DNA is TGTGCCAGCAGTGAACCCAGACAGGGGGCCTATAAAAATGAAAAACTGTTTTTT. The entire variable domain, with the rest obtained from reference TRBV2 and TRBJ1-4, is as follows: EPEVTQTPSHQVTQMGQEVILRCVPISNHLYFYWYRQILGQKVEFLVSFYNNEISEKSEIFDDQFSVERPDGSNFTLKIRSTKLEDSAMYFCASSEPRQGAYKNEKLFFGSGTQLSVL.

This chain connects TRBV21-1 to TRBJ2-7; the table's D gene call, TRBD2, was not cross checked with the DNA. TRBV21-1 constitutes a pseudogene. The CDR3 spans 17 residues. CDR3 nucleotides: TGTGCCAGCAGCAAAAGGCTGAAGGCGGGTTCCTCCTACGAGCAGTACTTC. Translated: CASSKRLKAGSSYEQYF.

J is TRBJ2-1 and V is TRBV6-5; 7 bases are shared with TRBD1. The CDR3 extends over 15 amino acids. The germline V gene encodes CDR1 MNHEY and CDR2 SVGAGI. Unmatched junction bases numbered 16, after V lost 7 bases and J lost 10 bases. The CDR3 sequence is CASTSGQLNFGEQFF. DNA of the CDR3: TGTGCCAGCACCTCGGGACAGCTGAACTTCGGGGAGCAGTTCTTC.

This chain joins TRBV29-1 and TRBJ2-7; 11 nucleotides line up with TRBD2. The germline V gene encodes CDR1 SQVTM and CDR2 ANQGSEA. The CDR3 has 16 residues. V lost 3 bases to trimming and J lost 0 bases; unmatched junction nucleotides: 7. The CDR3 DNA sequence: TGCAGCGTTGAGGTGTGGGGGACTAGCGGCTCCTACGAGCAGTACTTC. Its translation is CSVEVWGTSGSYEQYF.

The rearrangement joins TRBV30 to TRBJ1-5; maybe TRBD1 (5 bases). The length of the CDR3 is 13 residues. Trimming took off 6 bases at V and 3 bases at J, with 12 bases between the two ends. Germline CDR1 GTSNPN, CDR2 SVGIG (reference sequence). The CDR3 sequence is CACTGGYNQPQHF. The DNA for the CDR3 is TGTGCCTGCACGGGGGGGTACAATCAGCCCCAGCATTTT.

V usage is TRBV28 and J usage is TRBJ1-1, with D hard to call. The CDR3 runs 12 residues. In germline, CDR1 is MDHEN, CDR2 SYDVKM. The germline V and J ends were trimmed by 6 bases and 0 bases, with 5 bases remaining between them. The CDR3 spells CASRNMNTEAFF. The CDR3 region has the DNA TGTGCCAGCAGGAACATGAACACTGAAGCTTTCTTT. Complete variable domain (other parts from reference TRBV28 and TRBJ1-1): DVKVTQSSRYLVKRTGEKVFLECVQDMDHENMFWYRQDPGLGLRLIYFSYDVKMKEKGDIPEGYSVSREKKERFSLILESASTNQTSMYLCASRNMNTEAFFGQGTRLTVV.

This chain uses TRBV28 with TRBJ2-7; TRBD1 matches at 12 bases. In germline, CDR1 is MDHEN, CDR2 SYDVKM. V lost 3 bases to trimming and J lost 7 bases; unmatched junction nucleotides: 7. The CDR3 extends over 15 amino acids. The CDR3 DNA sequence: TGTGCCAGCAGTTTCGCGGGACAGGGGGCGGAGGAGCAGTACTTC. Amino acids: CASSFAGQGAEEQYF.

The V gene is TRBV6-5, the J gene TRBJ2-7, with 10 positions matching TRBD1. Germline V lookup: CDR1 MNHEY, CDR2 SVGAGI. CDR3 size: 13 residues. The junction had 2 bases not matched to a gene; V was cut back by 6 bases and J by 3 bases. Here the CDR3 reads CASRRTGGYEQYF. In DNA form, the CDR3 reads TGTGCCAGCAGACGGACAGGGGGCTACGAGCAGTACTTC.

The V and J genes are TRBV27 and TRBJ2-1, with a possible D match to TRBD2 (5 bases). Per the germline V gene, CDR1 is MNHEY and CDR2 is SMNVEV (reference sequence). The V end was cut by 3 bases, the J end by 0 bases, with 12 bases between. The CDR3 is 16 residues long. Here the CDR3 reads CASSFNGVSSYNEQFF. The CDR3, as DNA: TGTGCCAGCAGTTTTAACGGGGTAAGCTCCTACAATGAGCAGTTCTTC.

The chain links TRBV6-2 or TRBV6-3 to TRBJ2-1; D call uncertain. The CDR3 sequence is 14 residues long. Germline V gene data show CDR1 as MNHEY and CDR2 as SVGEGT. Between the trimmed V and J ends, which lost 2 bases and 7 bases, there was a span of 12 bases. The CDR3 nucleotides are TGTGCCAGCAGTTACGACGTCAGGTTGAATGAGCAGTTCTTC. Translation: CASSYDVRLNEQFF.

This sequence joins TRBV27 and TRBJ1-6; D possibly corresponds to TRBD1 (6 bases). Germline assignment: CDR1 MNHEY and CDR2 SMNVEV (reference sequence). Trimming shortened V by 5 bases and J by 5 bases, and 16 bases separated the two germline ends. The CDR3 consists of 16 residues. The CDR3 DNA sequence: TGTGCCAGCAGTCGTCAGGGGATACCAGATAATTCACCCCTCCACTTT. It encodes CASSRQGIPDNSPLHF.

This chain connects TRBV7-2 to TRBJ2-7, with 9 bases aligning to TRBD2. V lost 1 base, J lost 9 bases, and 7 bases stayed unmatched. This CDR3 contains 14 residues. The V gene's germline CDR1 is SGHTA and CDR2 FQGNSA. The CDR3 protein is CASSLVGAGGVQYF. The CDR3 nucleotides read TGTGCCAGCAGCTTAGTGGGAGCGGGAGGTGTGCAGTACTTC. The entire variable domain, with the rest obtained from reference TRBV7-2 and TRBJ2-7, is as follows: GAGVSQSPSNKVTEKGKDVELRCDPISGHTALYWYRQSLGQGLEFLIYFQGNSAPDKSGLPSDRFSAERTGGSVSTLTIQRTQQEDSAVYLCASSLVGAGGVQYFGPGTRLTVT.

This rearrangement joins TRBV15 to TRBJ1-4, with D unclear. The CDR3 covers 15 residues. Germline values: CDR1 LNHNV, CDR2 YYDKDF (reference sequence). V was shortened by 0 bases and J by 8 bases, with 13 bases between the two germline ends. The CDR3 is CATSRDRTGREKLFF. CDR3 sequence (DNA): TGTGCCACCAGCAGAGATAGAACTGGGAGAGAAAAACTGTTTTTT.

This chain connects TRBV6-5 to TRBJ1-6; a possible D gene is TRBD1 (5 bases). With 8 bases removed from V and 2 bases from J, the gap between germline ends came to 10 bases. Germline assignment: CDR1 MNHEY and CDR2 SVGAGI. CDR3 length: 14 residues. CDR3 loop: CASRGVPYNSPLHF. As DNA, the CDR3 is TGTGCCAGCCGGGGGGTTCCCTATAATTCACCCCTCCACTTT.

In its sample, this clone was seen a few times. V gene TRBV6-6 combines with J gene TRBJ1-5, with TRBD1 matching over 7 bases. This CDR3 spans 14 amino acids. V shed 6 bases, J shed 1 base, and the junction held 3 bases outside the gene matches. CDR1 is MNHNY and CDR2 is SVGAGI in the germline V gene (reference sequence). For the CDR3, the DNA is TGTGCCAGCAGCCAACAGGGGAGCAATCAGCCCCAGCATTTT. It encodes CASSQQGSNQPQHF.

The chain joins TRBV5-4 to TRBJ1-1, with 10 bases lining up with TRBD1. V dropped 4 bases and J dropped 1; count of bases not matched to a gene: 4. The CDR3 length is 15 residues. Germline-derived CDR1 and CDR2 are SGHNT and YYREEE (reference sequence). The DNA of the CDR3 is TGTGCCAGCAGCGAGACAGGGGGCACGAACACTGAAGCTTTCTTT. Amino acid sequence: CASSETGGTNTEAFF. Full variable domain (rest looked up from reference TRBV5-4 and TRBJ1-1): ETGVTQSPTHLIKTRGQQVTLRCSSQSGHNTVSWYQQALGQGPQFIFQYYREEENGRGNFPPRFSGLQFPNYSSELNVNALELDDSALYLCASSETGGTNTEAFFGQGTRLTVV.

The chain joins TRBV7-8 to TRBJ1-4; D is undetermined. Germline CDR1 and CDR2: SGHVS and FQNEAQ. The ends were cut back, 5 bases at V and 7 bases at J, with 17 bases in the middle. The CDR3 runs to 15 residues. The CDR3 DNA reads as TGTGCCAGCAGCCCGAACGACGGGTTGGGTGAAAAACTGTTTTTT. It encodes CASSPNDGLGEKLFF.

This sequence joins TRBV6-5 and TRBJ2-3, with 8 bases lining up with TRBD2. CDR3 size: 15 residues. V dropped 6 bases and J dropped 4; count of bases not matched to a gene: 9. Germline V CDR1 and CDR2: MNHEY, SVGAGI. CDR3 region: CASSPGLAGADTQYF. In nucleotides, the CDR3 is TGTGCCAGCAGCCCCGGACTAGCCGGGGCAGATACGCAGTATTTT.

A single count supports this clone. V usage is TRBV27 and J usage is TRBJ1-5; no clear D gene. V was shortened by 10 bases and J by 3 bases, with 22 bases between the two germline ends. The germline V gene encodes CDR1 MNHEY and CDR2 SMNVEV (reference sequence). The length of the CDR3 is 16 residues. The DNA for the CDR3 is TGTGCCACCCTCCCGCTCGGGAGTTGGACCAATCAGCCCCAGCATTTT. Translating gives CATLPLGSWTNQPQHF.

This clone occurred once. This chain joins TRBV5-1 and TRBJ2-7; 10 bases are a match to TRBD1. Germline V gives CDR1 SGHRS, CDR2 YFSETQ. J lost 0 bases, V lost 2 bases, and 11 bases had no gene match. The CDR3 runs to 18 residues. Here the CDR3 reads CASSFRQGATSSSYEQYF. The CDR3 DNA follows: TGCGCCAGCAGCTTCAGACAGGGGGCCACCTCAAGCTCCTACGAGCAGTACTTC.

This clone was seen a few times. The gene calls are TRBV7-2 and TRBJ1-1, with a possible D match to TRBD1 (6 bases). Germline V gives CDR1 SGHTA, CDR2 FQGNSA. V was clipped by 4 bases and J by 10 bases, with 16 bases between them. The CDR3 covers 13 residues. The CDR3 loop is CASSSYRERGAFF. Written as DNA, the CDR3 is TGTGCCAGCAGCTCGTACAGGGAGCGGGGAGCTTTCTTT.